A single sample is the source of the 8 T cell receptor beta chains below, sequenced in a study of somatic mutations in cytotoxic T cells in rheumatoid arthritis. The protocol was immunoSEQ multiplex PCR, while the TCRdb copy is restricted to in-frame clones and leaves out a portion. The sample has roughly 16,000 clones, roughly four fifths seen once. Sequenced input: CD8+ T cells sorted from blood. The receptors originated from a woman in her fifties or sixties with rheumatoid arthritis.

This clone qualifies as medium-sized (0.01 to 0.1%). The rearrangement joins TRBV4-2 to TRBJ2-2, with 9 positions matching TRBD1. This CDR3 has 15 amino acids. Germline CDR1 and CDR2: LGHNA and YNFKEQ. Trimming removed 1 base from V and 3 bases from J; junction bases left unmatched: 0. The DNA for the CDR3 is TGTGCCAGCAGCCAAGGACAGGGGGACACCGGGGAGCTGTTTTTT. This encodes CASSQGQGDTGELFF.

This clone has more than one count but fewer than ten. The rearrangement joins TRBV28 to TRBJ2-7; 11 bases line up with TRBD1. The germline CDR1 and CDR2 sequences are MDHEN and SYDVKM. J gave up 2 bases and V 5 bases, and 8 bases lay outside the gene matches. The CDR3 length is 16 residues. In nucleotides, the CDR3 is TGTGCCAGCAGTACCGGACAGGGGGCGAAACCCTACGAGCAGTACTTC. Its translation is CASSTGQGAKPYEQYF.

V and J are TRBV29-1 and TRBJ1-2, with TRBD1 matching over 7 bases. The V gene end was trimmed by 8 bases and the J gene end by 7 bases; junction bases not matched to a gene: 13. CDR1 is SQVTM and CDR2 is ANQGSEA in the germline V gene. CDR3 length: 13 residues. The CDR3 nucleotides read TGCAGCATCCTGGGAGGGGGCTCGAGTGGCTACACCTTC. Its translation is CSILGGGSSGYTF.

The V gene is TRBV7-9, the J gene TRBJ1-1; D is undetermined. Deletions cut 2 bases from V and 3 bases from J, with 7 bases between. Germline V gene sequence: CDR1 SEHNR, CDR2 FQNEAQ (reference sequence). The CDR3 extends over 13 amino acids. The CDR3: CASSLPGDTEAFF. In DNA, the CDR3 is TGTGCCAGCAGCTTACCAGGTGACACTGAAGCTTTCTTT.

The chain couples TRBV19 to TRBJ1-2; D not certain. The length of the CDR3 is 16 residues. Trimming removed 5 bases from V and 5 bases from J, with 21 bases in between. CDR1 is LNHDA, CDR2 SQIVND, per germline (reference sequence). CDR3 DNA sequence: TGTGCCAGTAGTTCCCCGCCCGCGACTCGTACGTATGGCTACACCTTC. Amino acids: CASSSPPATRTYGYTF.

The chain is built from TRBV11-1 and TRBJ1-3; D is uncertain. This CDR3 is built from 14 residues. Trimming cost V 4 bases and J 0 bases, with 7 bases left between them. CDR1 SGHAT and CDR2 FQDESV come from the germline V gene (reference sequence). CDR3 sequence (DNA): TGTGCCAGCAGCTCTTCGTACTCTGGAAACACCATATATTTT. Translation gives CASSSSYSGNTIYF.

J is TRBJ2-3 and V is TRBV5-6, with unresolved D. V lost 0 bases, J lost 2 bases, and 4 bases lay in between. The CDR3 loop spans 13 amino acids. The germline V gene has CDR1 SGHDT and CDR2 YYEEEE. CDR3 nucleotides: TGTGCCAGCAGCTTGGGCTACACAGATACGCAGTATTTT. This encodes CASSLGYTDTQYF.

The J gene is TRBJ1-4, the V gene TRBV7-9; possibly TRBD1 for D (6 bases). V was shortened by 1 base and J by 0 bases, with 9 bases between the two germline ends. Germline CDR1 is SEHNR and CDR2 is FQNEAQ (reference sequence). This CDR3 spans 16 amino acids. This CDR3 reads CASSLGRGSTNEKLFF. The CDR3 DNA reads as TGTGCCAGCAGCTTAGGAAGGGGGTCAACTAATGAAAAACTGTTTTTT.